The TCR beta chain under discussion was sequenced for a study of early T cells in non-severe SARS-CoV-2 infection. Study results and caveats: Clonotype matching in VDJdb favored anti-spike CD8 responses and did not capture private and CD4 specificities.

Researchers attached unique molecular identifiers to individual cDNA molecules. In TCRdb, the 5' RACE reads were re-called with MiXCR into one record per CDR3 protein. This repertoire shows 80,000 or so distinct CDR3 sequences, 10% to 15% found once; its top ten account for 3.4%. This clonotype was found a few times. The antigen is not known. The germline V gene encodes CDR1 SGHRS and CDR2 YFSETQ. The CDR3 spans 13 residues. Deletions cut 4 bases from V and 4 bases from J, with 12 bases between. The sample consisted of whole blood. This sequence was found in an adult who was a healthcare worker with PCR-confirmed SARS-CoV-2 infection or an uninfected control (not recorded which). V and J are TRBV5-1 and TRBJ2-7; D might be TRBD1 (6 bases). The DNA for the CDR3 is TGCGCCAGCAGCCGGGTAGGGGGTTACGAGCAGTACTTC. Amino acid sequence: CASSRVGGYEQYF.